The subject of this entry is one T cell receptor beta chain. CDR1 is MNHEY and CDR2 is SVGAGI in the germline V gene. The CDR3 runs 11 residues. The trim removed 7 bases at V and 9 bases at J, leaving 4 bases unmatched. These data belong to a study of control samples from healthy donors and cancer patients. Only in-frame clones appear in the TCRdb table, and some are missing; sequencing was by immunoSEQ multiplex PCR. Seen here are 110,000 or so clones, less than 95% observed once, and the top ten hold roughly 4%. The sequence came from a human donor in good health. The donor label of this sample is uncertain. Sequencing used blood. The chain joins TRBV6-5 to TRBJ1-1; TRBD1 agrees at 8 bases. CDR3 amino acids: CASTGDRKAFF. CDR3 coding DNA: TGTGCCAGCACCGGGGACAGGAAAGCTTTCTTT.